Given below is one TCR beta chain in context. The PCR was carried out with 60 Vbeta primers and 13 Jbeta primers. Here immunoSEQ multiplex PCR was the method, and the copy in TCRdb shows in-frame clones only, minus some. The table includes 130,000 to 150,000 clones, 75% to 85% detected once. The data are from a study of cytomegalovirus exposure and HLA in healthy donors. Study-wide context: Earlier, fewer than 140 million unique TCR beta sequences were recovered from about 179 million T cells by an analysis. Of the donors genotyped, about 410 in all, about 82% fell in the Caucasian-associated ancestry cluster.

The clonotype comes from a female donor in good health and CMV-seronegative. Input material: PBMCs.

Here the CDR3 reads CASSQVIRDGYTF. The CDR3 coding sequence is TGTGCCAGCAGCCAAGTAATCCGGGATGGCTACACCTTC. This rearrangement joins TRBV14 to TRBJ1-2; no firm D call. The CDR3 totals 13 residues. Germline CDR1 reads SGHDN; CDR2 reads FVKESK. V was pared by 1 base and J by 6 bases, with 9 bases between. The full variable domain, in which reference TRBV14 and TRBJ1-2 provide the parts outside the CDR3, is EAGVTQFPSHSVIEKGQTVTLRCDPISGHDNLYWYRRVMGKEIKFLLHFVKESKQDESGMPNNRFLAERTGGTYSTLKVQPAELEDSGVYFCASSQVIRDGYTFGSGTRLTVV.